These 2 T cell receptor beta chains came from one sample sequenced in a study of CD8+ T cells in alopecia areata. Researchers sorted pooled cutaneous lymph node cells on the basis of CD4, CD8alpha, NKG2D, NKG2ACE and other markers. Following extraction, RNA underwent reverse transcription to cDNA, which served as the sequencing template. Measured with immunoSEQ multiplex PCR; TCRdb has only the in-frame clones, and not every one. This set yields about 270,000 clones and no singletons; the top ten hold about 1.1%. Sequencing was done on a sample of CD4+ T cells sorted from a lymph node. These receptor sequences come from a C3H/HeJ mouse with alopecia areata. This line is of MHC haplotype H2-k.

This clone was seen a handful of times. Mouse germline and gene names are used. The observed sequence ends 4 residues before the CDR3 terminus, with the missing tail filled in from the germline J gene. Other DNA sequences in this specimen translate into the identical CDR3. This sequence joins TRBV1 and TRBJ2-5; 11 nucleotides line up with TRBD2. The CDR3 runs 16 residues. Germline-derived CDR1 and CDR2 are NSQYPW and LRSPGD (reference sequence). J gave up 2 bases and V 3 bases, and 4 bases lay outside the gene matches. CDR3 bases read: TGCACCTGCAGTGCCGGACTGGGGGGAGGCCAAGAC. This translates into CTCSAGLGGGQD. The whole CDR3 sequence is CTCSAGLGGGQDTQYF.

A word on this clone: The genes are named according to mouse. The sequenced part of the CDR3 DNA is TGTGCCAGCAAGAGGGTGGCAAACACA. This gives the protein CASKRVANT. The full CDR3 protein is CASKRVANTEVFF. The chain employs TRBV13-1 and TRBJ1-1; D not certain. The read finishes 4 residues shy of the CDR3 end, and the germline J gene is used to complete it. Trimming stripped 6 bases from V and 0 bases from J, with 9 bases between. CDR1 is NSHNY and CDR2 is SYGAGN in the germline V gene. There are 13 residues in the CDR3.